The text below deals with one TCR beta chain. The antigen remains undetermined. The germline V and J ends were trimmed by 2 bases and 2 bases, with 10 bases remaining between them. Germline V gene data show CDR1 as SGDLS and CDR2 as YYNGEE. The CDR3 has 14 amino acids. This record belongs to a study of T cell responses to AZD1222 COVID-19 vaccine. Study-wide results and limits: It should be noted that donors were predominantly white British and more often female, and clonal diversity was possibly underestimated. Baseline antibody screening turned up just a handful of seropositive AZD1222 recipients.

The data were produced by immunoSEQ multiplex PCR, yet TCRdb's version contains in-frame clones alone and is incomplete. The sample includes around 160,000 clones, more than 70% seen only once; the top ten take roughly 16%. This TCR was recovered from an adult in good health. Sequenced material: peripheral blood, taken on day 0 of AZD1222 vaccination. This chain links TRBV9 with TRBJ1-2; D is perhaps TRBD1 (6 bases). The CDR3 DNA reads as TGTGCCAGCAGCGTTGGTACAGGGAACTATGGCTACACCTTC. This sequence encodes CASSVGTGNYGYTF.